The sequence of this T cell receptor (beta chain) was determined in a study of CD8+ T cells in alopecia areata. Study as a whole: Treated patients were given 5 to 10 mg oral tofacitinib twice daily. Percent affected scalp area, the SALT score, rated treated patients' severity. General observations from the study: Any link of baseline CD8+ expansion to response, resting on one nonresponder, remains uncertain.

This clone has just a few counts. Antigen unknown. Trimming took 4 bases from V and 2 from J, leaving 12 bases between them. CDR1 is SGHTA, CDR2 FQGTGA, per germline. The CDR3 length is 15 residues. As for treatment: oral pan-JAK inhibitor, 5-10 mg twice daily. As the sequencing template, cDNA was produced by extracting RNA and reverse transcribing it. Data came from immunoSEQ multiplex PCR; TCRdb stores just in-frame clones and leaves some out. The data hold 200,000 or so clones, with approximately 38% observed a single time. The V and J genes are TRBV7-3 and TRBJ1-5; the D gene is possibly TRBD1 (5 bases). The source material was CD4+ T cells sorted from blood, sampled at approximately week 30, from a patient treated with tofacitinib. The sequence came from a human donor with alopecia areata. The CDR3 DNA reads TGTGCCAGCAGCTCCTCAGGGCCGGGCAATCAGCCCCAGCATTTT. This codes for CASSSSGPGNQPQHF.